The entry that follows covers one T cell receptor (beta chain) sequence. Its specific antigen is unknown. The sample holds no much larger clone one base away, and base qualities are not on file. The treatment or condition label of this sample denotes: in vitro stimulation with specific CMV peptide epitopes to enrich CMV-specific T cells. This record comes from a study of T cell repertoires in cytomegalovirus infection (dated by TCRdb to between 2018 and 2020). About the study as a whole: The peptide stimulations were aimed at well-studied HLA-B-restricted epitopes as well as recently identified HLA-C-restricted CMV epitopes, whose presentation resists viral immunomodulation. Because public TCR beta signatures pointed to carriage of CMV infection together with the matching HLA type, the HLA type of each donor mattered for the analysis.

Measured from the cysteine to the phenylalanine, the CDR3 is 13 residues long. The only DNA kept is the CDR3, 39 bases in frame from the first base. CDR1 is given as ENHRY and CDR2 as SYGVKD, both from the germline V gene. V was cut back by 10 bases and J by 2 bases, leaving a gap of 12 bases between them. The instrument was an Illumina HiSeq 1500. TCRdb itself trimmed the public reads at Q25 with fastp, ran MiXCR and retained productive beta chains. Entries that share a CDR3 protein sequence are merged under the most common genes and DNA. Within this sample are about 180,000 distinct CDR3 sequences, with about 20% of them counted one time only. The top ten hold 25% of the sample. The paper's findings and limits, for the study overall: In both this cohort and an independent roughly 350-donor cohort, the cumulative frequency of public TCR beta family members distinguished carriers of CMV infection plus the relevant HLA type. The ex vivo response was dominated by HLA-C-restricted CMV-specific TCR beta clonotypes, which also provided the single most frequent clonotype in two of eight donors.

This clonotype originated in a human donor in good health (CMV status not recorded). Some clones in this sample may be carry-over from other donors' samples. Sequenced here: CD8+ T cells from cultured PBMCs, sampled from culture after CMV antigen stimulation. The sequence joins TRBV10-3 to TRBJ1-5; confidence is insufficient to name the D gene. The CDR3 has the sequence CATLGQGNQPQHF. The DNA reads TGTGCCACGTTAGGGCAGGGCAATCAGCCCCAGCATTTT.